Shown below are 15 T cell receptor beta chains from a single sample sequenced in a study of control samples from healthy donors and cancer patients. TCRdb keeps only in-frame clones here, not all; method: immunoSEQ multiplex PCR. Among 84,000 or so clones listed, more than 65% were seen once. Source material: PBMCs. The receptor source for this set is a man aged 55 to 70 with head and neck cancer.

This clone was detected a few times. The chain recombines TRBV28 with TRBJ2-5; tentative D call: TRBD2 (7 bases). The ends were cut back, 5 bases at V and 2 bases at J, with 15 bases in the middle. In germline, CDR1 is MDHEN, CDR2 SYDVKM. CDR3 length: 15 residues. CDR3: CASSPGGGRQETQYF. The DNA of the CDR3 is TGTGCCAGCAGTCCCGGGGGCGGGAGACAAGAGACCCAGTACTTC.

This sequence joins TRBV5-1 and TRBJ1-6; D ambiguous. The CDR3 covers 13 residues. V lost 5 bases and J 1 base, leaving 4 bases between the germline ends. Germline V gene sequence: CDR1 SGHRS, CDR2 YFSETQ. The CDR3 is CASSLSYNSPLHF. In DNA form, the CDR3 reads TGCGCCAGCAGTCTGTCCTATAATTCACCCCTCCACTTT.

A note on this clone: One end of the junction fails to match germline, which may point to a read error. Other nucleotide sequences from this sample produce the same CDR3. This sequence joins TRBV29-1 and TRBJ1-1; no firm D call. CDR1 is SQVTM and CDR2 is ANQGSEA in the germline V gene. CDR3 length equals 10 residues. In DNA, the CDR3 is TGCAGCGTTGGGCACACTGAGGCTTTCTTT. Translation: CSVGHTEAFF.

The chain employs TRBV5-1 and TRBJ2-7; 8 nucleotides line up with TRBD1. The CDR3 totals 14 residues. Germline V lookup: CDR1 SGHRS, CDR2 YFSETQ. J lost 5 bases, V lost 4 bases, and 8 bases had no gene match. CDR3 DNA sequence: TGCGCCAGCAGCGGAATCAGGGGGCCCAACGAGCAGTACTTC. Translated, it gives CASSGIRGPNEQYF.

The CDR3 nucleotides are TGTGCCAGCAGCTGGACAGGTCGGTTAGCTTTCTTT. Translated, it gives CASSWTGRLAFF. The rearrangement links TRBV28 to TRBJ1-1; TRBD1 matches at 7 bases. The CDR3 covers 12 residues. Germline V gene lookup returns CDR1 MDHEN and CDR2 SYDVKM. Trimming at V came to 6 bases and at J to 10 bases, leaving 8 bases not matched to a gene.

The gene calls are TRBV28 and TRBJ2-5; 8 bases match TRBD2. This CDR3 is built from 14 residues. CDR1 MDHEN and CDR2 SYDVKM come from the germline V gene. Trimming cost V 3 bases and J 5 bases; bases outside gene matches: 5. CDR3 DNA: TGTGCCAGCAGTTTTGCGGGAGGTGAGGAGACCCAGTACTTC. It codes for CASSFAGGEETQYF.

Worth noting for this clone: Different DNA sequences within this sample yield the same CDR3. The chain couples TRBV2 to TRBJ2-7; perhaps TRBD2 as D (6 bases). With 6 bases removed from V and 4 bases from J, the gap between germline ends came to 10 bases. The CDR3 runs to 12 residues. CDR1 is SNHLY and CDR2 is FYNNEI in the germline V gene. The CDR3 DNA reads TGTGCCAGCAGGGGCCGGGGGTACGAGCAGTACTTC. Residues: CASRGRGYEQYF.

The chain couples TRBV4-1 to TRBJ2-3; 7 bases agree with TRBD2. This CDR3 contains 15 residues. Germline assignment: CDR1 MGHRA and CDR2 YSYEKL. The CDR3 DNA sequence: TGCCCCACCCCCCGCCTCCCAGCGGGGACAGATACGCAGTATTTT. It yields the protein CPTPRLPAGTDTQYF.

The chain combines TRBV19 with TRBJ2-7; 9 bases map to TRBD1. V was pared by 4 bases and J by 6 bases, with 7 bases of the junction left unmatched. There are 14 residues in the CDR3. Germline V gene sequence: CDR1 LNHDA, CDR2 SQIVND (reference sequence). This CDR3 reads CASSTTGQGGEQYF. CDR3 DNA: TGTGCCAGTAGTACAACGGGACAGGGAGGCGAGCAGTACTTC.

The rearrangement joins TRBV7-9 to TRBJ2-5; tentatively, D is TRBD2 (5 bases). Trimming left V 2 bases short and J 6 bases short, with 19 bases between. The CDR3 has 16 residues. Germline V lookup: CDR1 SEHNR, CDR2 FQNEAQ (reference sequence). CDR3 in DNA: TGTGCCAGCAGCTTAACCCTCCGGGGTCCTTTTCAGACCCAGTACTTC. This translates into CASSLTLRGPFQTQYF.

The chain uses TRBV6-2 or TRBV6-3 and TRBJ2-2; 10 bases line up with TRBD1. Per the germline V gene, CDR1 is MNHEY and CDR2 is SVGEGT. CDR3 length: 18 residues. V was pared by 1 base and J by 6 bases, with 11 bases of the junction left unmatched. CDR3 sequence reads: CASSYWTGGMGVSGELFF. In nucleotides, the CDR3 is TGTGCCAGCAGTTACTGGACAGGGGGAATGGGTGTGTCCGGGGAGCTGTTTTTT.

This rearrangement joins TRBV7-9 to TRBJ1-1, with a tentative D call TRBD1 (6 bases). The CDR3 is made up of 12 amino acids. Germline CDR1 reads SEHNR; CDR2 reads FQNEAQ (reference sequence). Trimming took off 6 bases at V and 8 bases at J, with 13 bases between the two ends. The CDR3 DNA is TGTGCCAGCAGGATTGACAGGTCCGAAGCTTTCTTT. Protein product: CASRIDRSEAFF.

V gene TRBV28 combines with J gene TRBJ2-7, with D perhaps matching TRBD1 (6 bases). CDR3 length: 21 residues. V was trimmed by 4 bases and J by 1 base, leaving 32 bases between them. In germline, CDR1 is MDHEN, CDR2 SYDVKM. The CDR3 protein is CASSSSLRRLPQGRRSYEQYF. In DNA form, the CDR3 reads TGTGCCAGCAGTTCCTCGTTACGTCGTTTACCCCAGGGGAGAAGGTCCTACGAGCAGTACTTC.

The V and J genes are TRBV11-1 and TRBJ2-1; 9 bases are shared with TRBD1. The CDR3 is made up of 14 amino acids. J was trimmed by 7 bases and V by 3 bases; bases with no gene match: 4. CDR1 and CDR2 from the germline V gene are SGHAT and FQDESV (reference sequence). The CDR3 loop reads CASSLNRGRNEQFF. The CDR3 DNA is TGTGCCAGCAGCTTGAACAGGGGGCGGAATGAGCAGTTCTTC.

In its sample, this clone was seen once. This sequence joins TRBV7-2 and TRBJ2-7; 10 bases fit TRBD2. The CDR3 loop spans 14 amino acids. Germline V gene sequence: CDR1 SGHTA, CDR2 FQGNSA. J gave up 3 bases and V 5 bases, and 4 bases lay outside the gene matches. CDR3 region: CASSPSGRIYEQYF. In DNA, the CDR3 is TGTGCCAGCAGCCCTAGCGGGAGAATCTACGAGCAGTACTTC. Combining the CDR3 with reference TRBV7-2 and TRBJ2-7 gives the whole variable domain GAGVSQSPSNKVTEKGKDVELRCDPISGHTALYWYRQSLGQGLEFLIYFQGNSAPDKSGLPSDRFSAERTGGSVSTLTIQRTQQEDSAVYLCASSPSGRIYEQYFGPGTRLTVT.